The entry below describes one TCR beta chain. This specimen belongs to a study of shared clonotypes between healthy human individuals. The replicate PCRs on unsorted PBMC were given 300 ng DNA, which is 25,000 to 30,000 T cell genomes. TCRdb's table, derived via immunoSEQ multiplex PCR, lists solely in-frame clones and lacks some. Among about 490,000 clones listed, more than 75% were seen once. The CDR3 is 16 residues long. Trimming cost V 3 bases and J 3 bases; bases outside gene matches: 7. CDR1 and CDR2 from the germline V gene are GTSNPN and SVGIG (reference sequence). The TCR originated in a woman in her 40s in good health. Some clones in this sample may be carry-over from other donors' samples. The specimen sequenced was PBMCs. The chain links TRBV30 to TRBJ2-2, with 10 bases lining up with TRBD2. In DNA, the CDR3 is TGTGCCTGGAGGCTAGCGGGAGATGGGCACACCGGGGAGCTGTTTTTT. Translating it yields CAWRLAGDGHTGELFF.